This T cell receptor beta chain is from a study of CD8 T cells in ankylosing spondylitis. To note about this clonotype: Its specificity is unknown.

General study findings and limits: In ankylosing spondylitis blood, a motif of fewer than 10 highly homologous TCR beta variants appeared characteristic.

TCRdb reanalysed the 5' RACE reads using MiXCR and keeps one entry per CDR3 protein. The data show about 450,000 distinct CDR3 sequences, with roughly a quarter seen just once and about 0.92% held by the top ten. The specimen sequenced was blood, either unsorted or a sorted T cell fraction (not recorded which). The receptor was derived from a male donor with ankylosing spondylitis.

The CDR3 reads CAISEGGPGYTF. CDR3 nucleotides: TGTGCCATCAGTGAAGGAGGGCCTGGCTACACCTTC. The V gene is TRBV10-3, the J gene TRBJ1-2; D uncertain. Trimming took 3 bases from V and 7 from J, leaving 9 bases between them. Germline CDR1 ENHRY, CDR2 SYGVKD. This CDR3 has 12 amino acids.